The 10 T cell receptor beta chains given below trace back to one sample, sequenced in a study of regulatory T cells in long-lasting Graves disease. Combining iRepertoire HTBI primers with Arm-PCR of CDR3 regions, the authors built TCR beta libraries. TCRdb ran MiXCR on the multiplex PCR reads and lists one entry per CDR3 protein. The repertoire holds around 450,000 distinct CDR3 sequences, more than 12% seen once, with 15% to 20% in the top ten. This sample's time point: newly diagnosed GD, antithyroid drugs for less than 3 months. RNA from PBMCs was the source of the TCR library. The sample was also reused in another study, on T cells in Graves' hyperthyroidism and ophthalmopathy.

The sequences come from peripheral blood mononuclear cells (PBMCs), collected at new diagnosis, from a patient treated with antithyroid drugs. The receptor source for this set is a woman aged 30 to 39 with Graves disease.

The chain employs TRBV20-1 and TRBJ2-3; TRBD2 aligns across 16 bases. CDR3 size: 19 residues. CDR1 is DFQATT, CDR2 SNEGSKA, per germline (reference sequence). The V and J ends lost 5 bases and 3 bases, in that order; junction bases with no gene match: 14. CDR3 DNA: TGCAGTGCTCAGCTGGGACTAGCGGGAGGGCCGATGTGGACAGATACGCAGTATTTT. It codes for CSAQLGLAGGPMWTDTQYF.

At least ten counts were recorded for this clonotype. The chain couples TRBV3-1 to TRBJ1-1; D may be TRBD1 (5 bases). The CDR3 has 15 residues. V was clipped by 2 bases and J by 5 bases, with 15 bases between them. CDR1 and CDR2 from the germline V gene are LGHDT and YNNKEL (reference sequence). This chain's CDR3 is CASSQSSGRWTEAFF. Written as DNA, the CDR3 is TGTGCCAGCAGCCAATCCTCAGGGAGATGGACTGAAGCTTTCTTT.

This clonotype has at least ten counts. The gene calls are TRBV2 and TRBJ2-4, with a weak D call TRBD2 (7 bases). This CDR3 contains 18 residues. Per germline, CDR1 SNHLY and CDR2 FYNNEI. V was shortened by 2 bases and J by 4 bases, with 21 bases between the two germline ends. The chain's CDR3 is CASSEHREGGWSKNIQYF. Here the CDR3 DNA reads TGTGCCAGCAGTGAACACAGGGAGGGGGGCTGGTCTAAAAACATTCAGTACTTC.

This clonotype was observed at least ten times. An end of the junction does not agree with germline; a read error may underlie this. The V call is TRBV12-3 or TRBV12-4, the J call TRBJ2-1, with TRBD1 identical over 10 bases. This CDR3 has 14 residues. In DNA, the CDR3 is TGTGCCAGCAGTTTCCGGGACAGGGGCCGACCACACGTCTTC. Amino acids: CASSFRDRGRPHVF.

This clonotype has just a few counts. The CDR3 nucleotides read TGTGCCAGCAGTGCTGGGGCCCACTATGGCTACACCTTC. This translates into CASSAGAHYGYTF. This chain uses TRBV25-1 with TRBJ1-2, with D perhaps TRBD1 (5 bases). Trimming removed 4 bases at V and 3 bases at J, with 9 bases between. Germline CDR1 MGHDK, CDR2 SYGVNS. CDR3 length equals 13 residues.

The J gene is TRBJ2-7, the V gene TRBV12-3 or TRBV12-4; 10 bases are a match to TRBD2. V was clipped by 8 bases and J by 6 bases; unmatched bases: 13. There are 15 residues in the CDR3. The chain's CDR3 is CASARGLAGEGEQYF. The CDR3 bases are TGTGCCAGCGCACGGGGGCTAGCGGGAGAGGGCGAGCAGTACTTC.

This clonotype has a count of ten or more. The rearrangement links TRBV20-1 to TRBJ2-3; D gene uncertain. Trimming took 2 bases from V and 3 from J, leaving 6 bases between them. The CDR3 runs 12 residues. Germline loops: CDR1 DFQATT, CDR2 SNEGSKA (reference sequence). DNA of the CDR3: TGCAGTGCTAGACAGGCGACAGATACGCAGTATTTT. This gives the protein CSARQATDTQYF.

The gene calls are TRBV7-3 and TRBJ2-6; D possibly uses TRBD1 or TRBD2 (7 bases each). This CDR3 has 17 residues. Germline V gene sequence: CDR1 SGHTA, CDR2 FQGTGA. V was cut by 5 bases and J by 2 bases, with 16 bases left in between. CDR3 nucleotide sequence: TGTGCCAGCAGCACCCCAGGGGGGGTAACTGGGGCCAACGTCCTGACTTTC. Translated, it gives CASSTPGGVTGANVLTF. Drawing the rest from reference TRBV7-3 and TRBJ2-6, the complete variable domain is GAGVSQTPSNKVTEKGKYVELRCDPISGHTALYWYRQSLGQGPEFLIYFQGTGAADDSGLPNDRFFAVRPEGSVSTLKIQRTERGDSAVYLCASSTPGGVTGANVLTFGAGSRLTVL.

This clonotype was counted many times. The chain uses TRBV30 and TRBJ2-7, with TRBD2 as a possible D gene (5 bases). Trimming took 1 base from V and 0 from J, leaving 13 bases between them. This CDR3 has 15 amino acids. CDR1 GTSNPN and CDR2 SVGIG come from the germline V gene (reference sequence). The CDR3 region has the DNA TGTGCCTGGAGTGGGTGGAGCGGTAGCTCCTACGAGCAGTACTTC. Protein: CAWSGWSGSSYEQYF.

This clonotype was counted many times. The V gene is TRBV3-1, the J gene TRBJ1-5; D not certain. The CDR3 runs to 15 residues. CDR1 and CDR2 (germline): LGHDT, YNNKEL (reference sequence). The V end was cut by 0 bases, the J end by 7 bases, with 13 bases between. The CDR3, as DNA: TGTGCCAGCAGCCAAGACATAACAGCGGGGCAGCCCCAGCATTTT. It is translated as CASSQDITAGQPQHF.